This TCR beta chain derives from a study of CD8 T cells in ankylosing spondylitis. Study results and limitations: Some of the motif variants had earlier been found in reactive arthritis patients' fluid and blood. Matched synovial fluid from ankylosing spondylitis patients was reported to be enriched for disease-linked clones. A TCR beta motif of seven or eight highly homologous variants appeared characteristic of ankylosing spondylitis blood.

This clonotype was recorded at least ten times. The antigen remains undetermined. Quantitative barcoded 5'-RACE was used to prepare TCR beta libraries. TCRdb recomputed calls from the 5' RACE reads with MiXCR, one row per CDR3 protein. The sample lists 350,000 to 550,000 distinct CDR3 sequences; roughly 26% were seen once. The receptor comes from a male donor with ankylosing spondylitis. The sample was blood, either unsorted or a sorted T cell fraction (not recorded which).

This CDR3 reads CSARVGGRAEDGELFF. CDR3 DNA: TGCAGTGCTAGAGTAGGCGGGAGGGCCGAGGACGGGGAGCTGTTTTTT. The chain has TRBV20-1 and TRBJ2-2, with 9 bases aligning to TRBD2. Looked up from germline, CDR1 is DFQATT and CDR2 is SNEGSKA (reference sequence). V was clipped by 1 base and J by 7 bases; unmatched bases: 10. The CDR3 consists of 16 residues.